This TCR beta chain was found in a study of blood T cells in healthy people across ages. This clonotype was seen a single time. No conserved phenylalanine or tryptophan ends this CDR3, so it is likely a read error. A second PCR, run for roughly 7 to 12 cycles, used a sample-barcoded 5' primer plus a J-beta primer mix. TCRdb re-called the 5' RACE reads through MiXCR, storing one row per CDR3 protein. The table includes about a million distinct CDR3 sequences, roughly 51% detected once. CDR1 and CDR2 from the germline V gene are SGHTA and FQGNSA. The junction had 7 bases not matched to a gene; V was cut back by 5 bases and J by 3 bases. The CDR3 loop spans 16 amino acids.

The sample consisted of blood. This chain links TRBV7-2 with TRBJ2-4, with 10 bases that match TRBD1. The clonotype comes from a woman aged 55-75 years in good health. The CDR3: CASSRTGGLGKNIQYL. In nucleotides, the CDR3 is TGTGCCAGCAGCCGGACAGGGGGGCTGGGCAAAAACATTCAGTACTTA.